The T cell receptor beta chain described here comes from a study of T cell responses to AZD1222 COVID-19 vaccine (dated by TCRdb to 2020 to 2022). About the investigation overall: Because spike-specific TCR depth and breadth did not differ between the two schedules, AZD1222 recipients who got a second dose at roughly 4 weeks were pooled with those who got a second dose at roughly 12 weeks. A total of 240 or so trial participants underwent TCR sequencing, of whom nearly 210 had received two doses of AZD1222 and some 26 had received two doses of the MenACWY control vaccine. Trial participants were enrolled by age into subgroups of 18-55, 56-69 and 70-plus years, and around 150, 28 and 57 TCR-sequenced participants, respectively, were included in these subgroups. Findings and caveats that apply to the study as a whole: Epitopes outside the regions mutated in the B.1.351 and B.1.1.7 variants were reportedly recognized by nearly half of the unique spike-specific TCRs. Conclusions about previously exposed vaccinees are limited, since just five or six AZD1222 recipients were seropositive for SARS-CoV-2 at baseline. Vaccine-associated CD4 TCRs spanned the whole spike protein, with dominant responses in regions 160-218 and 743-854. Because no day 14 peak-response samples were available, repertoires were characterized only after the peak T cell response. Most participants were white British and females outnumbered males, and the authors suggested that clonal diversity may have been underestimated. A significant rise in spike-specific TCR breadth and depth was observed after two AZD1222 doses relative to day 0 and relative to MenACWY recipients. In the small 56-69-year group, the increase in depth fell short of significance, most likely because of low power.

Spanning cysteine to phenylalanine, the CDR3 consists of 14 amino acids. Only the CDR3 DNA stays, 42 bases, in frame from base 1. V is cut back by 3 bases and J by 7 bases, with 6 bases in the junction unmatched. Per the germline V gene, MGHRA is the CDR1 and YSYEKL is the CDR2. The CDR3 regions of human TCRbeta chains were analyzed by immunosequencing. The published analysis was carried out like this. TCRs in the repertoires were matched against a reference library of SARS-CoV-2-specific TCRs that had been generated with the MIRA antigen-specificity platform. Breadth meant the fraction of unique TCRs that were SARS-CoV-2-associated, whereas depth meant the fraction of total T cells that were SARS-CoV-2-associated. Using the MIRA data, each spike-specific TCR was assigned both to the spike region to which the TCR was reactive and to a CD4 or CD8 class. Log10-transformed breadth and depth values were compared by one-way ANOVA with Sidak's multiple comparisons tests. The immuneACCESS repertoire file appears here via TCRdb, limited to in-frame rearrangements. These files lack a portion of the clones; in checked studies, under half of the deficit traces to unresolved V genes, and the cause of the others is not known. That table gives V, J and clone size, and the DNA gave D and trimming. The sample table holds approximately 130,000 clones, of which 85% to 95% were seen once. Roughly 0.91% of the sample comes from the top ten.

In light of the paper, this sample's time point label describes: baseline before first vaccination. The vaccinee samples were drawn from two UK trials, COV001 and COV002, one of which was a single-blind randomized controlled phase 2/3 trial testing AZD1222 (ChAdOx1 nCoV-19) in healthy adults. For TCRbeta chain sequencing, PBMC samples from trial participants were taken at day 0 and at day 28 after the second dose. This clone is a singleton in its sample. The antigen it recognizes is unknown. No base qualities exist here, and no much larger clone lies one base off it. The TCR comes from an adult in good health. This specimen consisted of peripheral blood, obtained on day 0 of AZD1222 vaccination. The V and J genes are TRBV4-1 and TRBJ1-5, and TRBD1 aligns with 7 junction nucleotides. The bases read TGCGCCAGCAGCCACCGGACAGGAGTGCAGCCCCAGCATTTT. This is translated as CASSHRTGVQPQHF.